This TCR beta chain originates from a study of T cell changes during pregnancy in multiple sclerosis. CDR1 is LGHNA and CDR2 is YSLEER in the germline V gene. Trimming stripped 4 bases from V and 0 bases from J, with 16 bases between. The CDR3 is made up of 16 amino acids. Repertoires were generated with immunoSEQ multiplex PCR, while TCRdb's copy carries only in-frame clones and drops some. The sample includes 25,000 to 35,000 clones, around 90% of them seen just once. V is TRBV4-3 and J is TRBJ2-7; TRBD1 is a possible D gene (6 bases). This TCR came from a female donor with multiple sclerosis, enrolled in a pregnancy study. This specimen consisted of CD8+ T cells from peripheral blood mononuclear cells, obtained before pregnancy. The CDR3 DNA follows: TGCGCCAGCAGCCCAGAACTTGGGGGCGGCTCCTACGAGCAGTACTTC. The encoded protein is CASSPELGGGSYEQYF.